The 26 T cell receptor beta chains reported below all come from one sample, sequenced in a study of spatial heterogeneity in lung cancer. Noted time point: sample taken at primary tumor resection. From the 5' RACE reads, TCRdb called clonotypes with MiXCR, one entry per CDR3 protein. The sample holds tens of thousands of distinct CDR3 sequences, around 12% seen once. Sequenced here: PBMCs, sampled at surgery. All receptors derive from a male donor with early-stage non-small cell lung cancer.

This clonotype turned up a few times. This CDR3 is CASSSSSGKETQYF. CDR3 sequence (DNA): TGTGCCAGCAGTTCATCTAGCGGAAAAGAGACCCAGTACTTC. V usage is TRBV6-2 or TRBV6-3 and J usage is TRBJ2-5, with TRBD2 matching over 7 bases. This CDR3 is built from 14 residues. V was clipped by 4 bases and J by 3 bases; unmatched bases: 5. The germline V gene encodes CDR1 MNHEY and CDR2 SVGEGT.

This clonotype showed up just a few times. The chain has TRBV3-1 and TRBJ2-7; D not certain. The V end was cut by 0 bases, the J end by 3 bases, with 12 bases between. The CDR3 has 15 amino acids. CDR1 LGHDT and CDR2 YNNKEL come from the germline V gene (reference sequence). The CDR3 is CASSQETTVFYEQYF. As DNA, the CDR3 is TGTGCCAGCAGCCAAGAAACAACGGTTTTCTACGAGCAGTACTTC.

This clonotype was counted only a few times. The chain recombines TRBV7-2 with TRBJ2-5; 12 positions agree with TRBD2. Germline V CDR1 and CDR2: SGHTA, FQGNSA. This CDR3 is 16 amino acids long. The trim removed 4 bases at V and 3 bases at J, leaving 6 bases unmatched. This CDR3 is CASSSGRLAGEETQYF. The CDR3 DNA reads as TGTGCCAGCAGCTCAGGGAGACTAGCGGGAGAAGAGACCCAGTACTTC.

At least ten counts were recorded for this clonotype. The chain recombines TRBV7-9 with TRBJ2-3; D possibly corresponds to TRBD2 (6 bases). Per germline, CDR1 SEHNR and CDR2 FQNEAQ (reference sequence). With 4 bases removed from V and 0 bases from J, the gap between germline ends came to 11 bases. The CDR3 totals 15 residues. CDR3 in amino acids: CASSSLSGSTDTQYF. The DNA for the CDR3 is TGTGCCAGCAGCTCCTTAAGCGGGAGCACAGATACGCAGTATTTT.

The table lists this clonotype with a few counts. The V call is TRBV4-3, the J call TRBJ2-5; D unclear. CDR3 size: 13 residues. The germline CDR1 and CDR2 sequences are LGHNA and YSLEER. Trimming took off 4 bases at V and 4 bases at J, with 10 bases between the two ends. CDR3 protein: CASSRKLLETQYF. The DNA of the CDR3 is TGCGCCAGCAGCCGAAAGCTCTTAGAGACCCAGTACTTC.

In this sample, this clonotype turned up many times. This chain joins TRBV27 and TRBJ1-1; D unclear. Trimming removed 5 bases from V and 5 bases from J, with 15 bases in between. The CDR3 has 14 amino acids. Germline values: CDR1 MNHEY, CDR2 SMNVEV (reference sequence). CDR3 nucleotide sequence: TGTGCCAGCAGTGTCGGCCCCGGTCGAACTGAAGCTTTCTTT. This translates into CASSVGPGRTEAFF.

This clonotype was counted at least ten times. The CDR3 loop reads CASSPGQTEAFF. The CDR3 region has the DNA TGTGCCAGCAGTCCCGGACAGACTGAAGCTTTCTTT. This rearrangement joins TRBV12-3 or TRBV12-4 to TRBJ1-1, with TRBD1 as a possible D gene (6 bases). V was shortened by 5 bases and J by 5 bases, with 9 bases between the two germline ends. The CDR3 runs 12 residues.

The chain couples TRBV20-1 to TRBJ2-7; D remains ambiguous. Germline values: CDR1 DFQATT, CDR2 SNEGSKA (reference sequence). CDR3 length: 14 amino acids. V lost 1 base and J lost 6, with 16 bases in between. This CDR3 reads CSARASGRLGEQYF. In DNA, the CDR3 is TGCAGTGCTAGAGCTTCAGGCAGGTTGGGCGAGCAGTACTTC.

The V call is TRBV20-1, the J call TRBJ1-5; the D gene is possibly TRBD1 (5 bases). The CDR3 is 12 amino acids. Looked up from germline, CDR1 is DFQATT and CDR2 is SNEGSKA (reference sequence). In DNA, the CDR3 is TGCAGCACCGGGACGGCTAATCAGCCCCAGCATTTT. Residues: CSTGTANQPQHF.

This clonotype was recorded a few times. This chain connects TRBV18 to TRBJ2-5; D not certain. The CDR3 has 15 amino acids. Germline lookup yields CDR1 KGHSH and CDR2 LQKENI. Trimming pared 3 bases from V and 7 bases from J, leaving 18 bases between. DNA for the CDR3: TGTGCCAGCTCACCGTCGACAAGGTCCTTGGGGACCCAGTACTTC. Its protein product is CASSPSTRSLGTQYF.

The table lists this clonotype with many counts. V and J are TRBV6-1 and TRBJ2-7; D is unresolved. The germline V gene encodes CDR1 MNHNS and CDR2 SASEGT. V lost 2 bases and J 5 bases, leaving 13 bases between the germline ends. The CDR3 totals 14 residues. For the CDR3, the DNA is TGTGCCAGCAGTGAAAGGCTAGGACCTAACGAGCAGTACTTC. It is translated as CASSERLGPNEQYF.

This clonotype was observed a handful of times. This sequence joins TRBV7-8 and TRBJ2-3; unclear D gene. The CDR3 totals 14 residues. V dropped 1 base and J dropped 0 bases, with 5 bases sitting between them. The germline V gene has CDR1 SGHVS and CDR2 FQNEAQ. The CDR3 protein is CASSLGASTDTQYF. In nucleotides, the CDR3 is TGTGCCAGCAGCTTAGGGGCTAGCACAGATACGCAGTATTTT. Looking up the rest from reference TRBV7-8 and TRBJ2-3 gives the full variable domain: GAGVSQSPRYKVAKRGQDVALRCDPISGHVSLFWYQQALGQGPEFLTYFQNEAQLDKSGLPSDRFFAERPEGSVSTLKIQRTQQEDSAVYLCASSLGASTDTQYFGPGTRLTVL.

The chain couples TRBV4-3 to TRBJ2-7; 7 bases fit TRBD2. Germline V gene sequence: CDR1 LGHNA, CDR2 YSLEER. J lost 6 bases, V lost 1 base, and 18 bases had no gene match. CDR3 length: 18 residues. The CDR3 region is CASSQGVLAVNEESEQYF. CDR3 DNA: TGCGCCAGCAGCCAAGGTGTCCTAGCGGTAAACGAGGAAAGCGAGCAGTACTTC.

This clonotype was seen a handful of times. The rearrangement joins TRBV10-3 to TRBJ2-5; TRBD1 matches 7 bases. The germline V gene encodes CDR1 ENHRY and CDR2 SYGVKD. The CDR3 is 12 amino acids. Trimming removed 6 bases from V and 3 bases from J; junction bases left unmatched: 1. CDR3 residues: CAIRGTEETQYF. CDR3 nucleotides: TGTGCCATCAGAGGGACAGAAGAGACCCAGTACTTC.

This clonotype was seen repeatedly, ten times or more. This rearrangement joins TRBV6-2 or TRBV6-3 to TRBJ1-1; a possible D gene is TRBD1 (5 bases). Trimming removed 2 bases from V and 3 bases from J, with 10 bases in between. The germline gives CDR1 MNHEY, CDR2 SVGEGT. The CDR3 extends over 14 amino acids. DNA for the CDR3: TGTGCCAGCAGTTACGGCGGGACCCACACTGAAGCTTTCTTT. This sequence encodes CASSYGGTHTEAFF.

This clonotype was seen a few times. The V call is TRBV24-1, the J call TRBJ2-7, with TRBD1 as a possible D gene (5 bases). With 10 bases removed from V and 6 bases from J, the gap between germline ends came to 18 bases. The length of the CDR3 is 13 residues. The germline CDR1 and CDR2 sequences are KGHDR and SFDVKD. CDR3 sequence reads: CATGQGSSPEQYF. Written as DNA, the CDR3 is TGTGCCACGGGCCAGGGTTCGTCTCCCGAGCAGTACTTC.

This clonotype was observed a handful of times. V is TRBV28 and J is TRBJ2-1; D ambiguous. Germline assignment: CDR1 MDHEN and CDR2 SYDVKM. The CDR3 is 13 amino acids. Between the trimmed V and J ends, which lost 1 base and 5 bases, there was a span of 6 bases. CDR3 amino acids: CASSLSMNNEQFF. The CDR3 DNA reads as TGTGCCAGCAGTTTATCCATGAACAATGAGCAGTTCTTC.

This clonotype was detected ten times or more. J is TRBJ2-5 and V is TRBV28; D is ambiguous. The CDR3 extends over 14 amino acids. Germline CDR1 is MDHEN and CDR2 is SYDVKM. Deletions cut 5 bases from V and 5 bases from J, with 15 bases between. CDR3 coding DNA: TGTGCCAGCAGTACGCCGTCCGAGTTTGAGACCCAGTACTTC. Amino acid sequence: CASSTPSEFETQYF.

The rearrangement uses TRBV20-1 and TRBJ2-7; TRBD2 agrees at 7 bases. The germline CDR1 and CDR2 sequences are DFQATT and SNEGSKA (reference sequence). Unmatched junction bases numbered 5, after V lost 6 bases and J lost 3 bases. CDR3 length equals 12 residues. CDR3 sequence: CSAQTSFYEQYF. The CDR3, as DNA: TGCAGTGCCCAGACTAGCTTCTACGAGCAGTACTTC.

This clonotype was seen a handful of times. This chain joins TRBV10-3 and TRBJ1-3; no clear D gene. CDR1 and CDR2 from the germline V gene are ENHRY and SYGVKD. Trimming shortened V by 2 bases and J by 7 bases, and 12 bases separated the two germline ends. The CDR3 spans 14 residues. The CDR3 nucleotides are TGTGCCATCAGTGAGGTTGGCAGTTCCAACACCATATATTTT. Its protein is CAISEVGSSNTIYF.

The chain couples TRBV20-1 to TRBJ2-3; no firm D call. The CDR3 is made up of 12 amino acids. Germline CDR1 and CDR2: DFQATT and SNEGSKA (reference sequence). In DNA, the CDR3 is TGCAGCCATGGGTCTAGCACAGATACGCAGTATTTT. The encoded protein is CSHGSSTDTQYF.

The chain combines TRBV6-5 with TRBJ2-1; 7 bases agree with TRBD2. V gave up 7 bases and J gave up 7 bases; unmatched junction bases: 10. CDR1 is MNHEY, CDR2 SVGAGI, per germline. This CDR3 region has 14 residues. In DNA, the CDR3 is TGTGCCAGCAAATCGGAGTCCGGGAGGAATGAGCAGTTCTTC. Protein product: CASKSESGRNEQFF.

In its sample, this clonotype was seen a few times. V and J are TRBV6-6 and TRBJ2-7, with 11 bases aligning to TRBD2. J gave up 6 bases and V 5 bases, and 9 bases lay outside the gene matches. CDR1 and CDR2 (germline): MNHNY, SVGAGI (reference sequence). This CDR3 has 15 residues. CDR3 nucleotide sequence: TGTGCCAGCAGTGGGCCGGGACTAGCGGCCACCGAGCAGTACTTC. It codes for CASSGPGLAATEQYF.

This clonotype was counted at least ten times. This rearrangement joins TRBV29-1 to TRBJ2-2, with a possible D match to TRBD1 (6 bases). V was pared by 7 bases and J by 6 bases, with 15 bases between. Germline V CDR1 and CDR2: SQVTM, ANQGSEA. The CDR3 has 13 amino acids. CDR3 sequence reads: CSALTSGAGELFF. The CDR3 DNA is TGCAGCGCCTTAACCTCAGGGGCCGGGGAGCTGTTTTTT.

The gene calls are TRBV20-1 and TRBJ2-1; no reliable D call. CDR1 is DFQATT, CDR2 SNEGSKA, per germline (reference sequence). The CDR3 has 14 residues. V was shortened by 5 bases and J by 10 bases, with 21 bases between the two germline ends. The CDR3 DNA follows: TGCAGTGCTCCCGGTAAAGACCCACAACGGGAGCAGTTCTTC. It is translated as CSAPGKDPQREQFF.

This clonotype was seen a handful of times. The chain is built from TRBV12-3 or TRBV12-4 and TRBJ2-7; D is perhaps TRBD1 (5 bases). The CDR3 consists of 14 residues. Trimming took off 2 bases at V and 3 bases at J, with 11 bases between the two ends. This CDR3 reads CASSLSGFGYEQYF. The CDR3 nucleotides are TGTGCCAGCAGTTTATCAGGGTTCGGCTACGAGCAGTACTTC.